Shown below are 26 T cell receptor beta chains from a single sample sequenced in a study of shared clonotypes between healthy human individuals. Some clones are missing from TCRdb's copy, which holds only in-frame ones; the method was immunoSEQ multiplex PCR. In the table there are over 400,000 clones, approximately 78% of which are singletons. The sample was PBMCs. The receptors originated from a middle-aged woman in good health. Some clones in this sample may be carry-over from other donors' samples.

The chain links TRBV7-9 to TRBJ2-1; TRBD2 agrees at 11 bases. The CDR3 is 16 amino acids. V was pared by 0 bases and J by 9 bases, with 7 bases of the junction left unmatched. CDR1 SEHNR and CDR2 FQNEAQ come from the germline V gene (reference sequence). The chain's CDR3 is CASSLASSLAGGEQFF. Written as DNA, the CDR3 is TGTGCCAGCAGCTTAGCGTCATCCCTAGCGGGAGGTGAGCAGTTCTTC.

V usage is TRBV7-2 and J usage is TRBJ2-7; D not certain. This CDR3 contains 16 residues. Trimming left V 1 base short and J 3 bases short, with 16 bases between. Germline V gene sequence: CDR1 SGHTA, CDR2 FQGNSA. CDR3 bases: TGTGCCAGCAGCTTAGGGGGTACGCTCCCGAACTACGAGCAGTACTTC. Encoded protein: CASSLGGTLPNYEQYF. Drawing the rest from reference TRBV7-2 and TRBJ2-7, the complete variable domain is GAGVSQSPSNKVTEKGKDVELRCDPISGHTALYWYRQSLGQGLEFLIYFQGNSAPDKSGLPSDRFSAERTGGSVSTLTIQRTQQEDSAVYLCASSLGGTLPNYEQYFGPGTRLTVT.

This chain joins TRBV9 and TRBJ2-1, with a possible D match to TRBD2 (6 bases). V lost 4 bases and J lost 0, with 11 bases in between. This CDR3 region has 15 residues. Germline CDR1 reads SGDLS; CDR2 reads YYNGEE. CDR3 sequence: CASSLSGRSYNEQFF. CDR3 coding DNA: TGTGCCAGCAGCCTCAGCGGGCGCTCCTACAATGAGCAGTTCTTC.

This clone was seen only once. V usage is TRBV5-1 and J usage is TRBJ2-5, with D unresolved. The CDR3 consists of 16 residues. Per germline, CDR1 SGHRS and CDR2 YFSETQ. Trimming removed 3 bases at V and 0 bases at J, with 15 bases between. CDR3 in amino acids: CASSWVGSSYQETQYF. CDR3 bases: TGCGCCAGCAGCTGGGTGGGTAGCAGCTACCAAGAGACCCAGTACTTC.

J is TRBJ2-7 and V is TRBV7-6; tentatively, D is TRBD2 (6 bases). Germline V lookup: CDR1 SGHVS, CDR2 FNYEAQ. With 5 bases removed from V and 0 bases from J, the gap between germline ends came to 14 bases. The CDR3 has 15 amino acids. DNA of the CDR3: TGTGCCAGCAGCACCGGGGGTCGGAGCTCCTACGAGCAGTACTTC. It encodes CASSTGGRSSYEQYF.

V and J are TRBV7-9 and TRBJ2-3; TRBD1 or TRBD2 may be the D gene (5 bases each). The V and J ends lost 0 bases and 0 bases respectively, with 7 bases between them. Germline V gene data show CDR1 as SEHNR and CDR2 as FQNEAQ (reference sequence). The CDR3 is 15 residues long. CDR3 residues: CASSLAGVSTDTQYF. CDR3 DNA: TGTGCCAGCAGCTTAGCGGGGGTTAGCACAGATACGCAGTATTTT.

The CDR3 coding sequence is TGTGCCAGCAGCTTCCGGGGTAGCACAGATACGCAGTATTTT. This gives the protein CASSFRGSTDTQYF. This chain links TRBV5-4 with TRBJ2-3, with TRBD2 as a possible D gene (5 bases). Germline lookup yields CDR1 SGHNT and CDR2 YYREEE (reference sequence). The CDR3 is 14 residues long. Trimming cost V 2 bases and J 0 bases, with 7 bases left between them.

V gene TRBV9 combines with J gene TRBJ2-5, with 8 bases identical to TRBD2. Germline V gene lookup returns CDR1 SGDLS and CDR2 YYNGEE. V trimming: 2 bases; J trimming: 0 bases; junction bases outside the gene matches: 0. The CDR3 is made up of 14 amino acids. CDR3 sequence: CASSVSGNQETQYF. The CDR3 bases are TGTGCCAGCAGCGTTAGCGGGAACCAAGAGACCCAGTACTTC.

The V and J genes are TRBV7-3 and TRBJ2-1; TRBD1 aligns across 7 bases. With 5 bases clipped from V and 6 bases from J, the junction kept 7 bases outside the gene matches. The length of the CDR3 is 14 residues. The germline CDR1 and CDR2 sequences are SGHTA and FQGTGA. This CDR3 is CASSRIRDSNEQFF. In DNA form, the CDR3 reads TGTGCCAGCAGCCGAATCCGGGACAGCAATGAGCAGTTCTTC. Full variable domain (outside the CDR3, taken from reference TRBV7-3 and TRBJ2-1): GAGVSQTPSNKVTEKGKYVELRCDPISGHTALYWYRQSLGQGPEFLIYFQGTGAADDSGLPNDRFFAVRPEGSVSTLKIQRTERGDSAVYLCASSRIRDSNEQFFGPGTRLTVL.

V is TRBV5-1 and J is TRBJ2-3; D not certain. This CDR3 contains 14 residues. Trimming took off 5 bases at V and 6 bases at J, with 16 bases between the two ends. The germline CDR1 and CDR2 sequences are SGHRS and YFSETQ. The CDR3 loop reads CASSGSASRDTQYF. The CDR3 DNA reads TGCGCCAGCAGTGGTTCCGCTAGTCGGGATACGCAGTATTTT.

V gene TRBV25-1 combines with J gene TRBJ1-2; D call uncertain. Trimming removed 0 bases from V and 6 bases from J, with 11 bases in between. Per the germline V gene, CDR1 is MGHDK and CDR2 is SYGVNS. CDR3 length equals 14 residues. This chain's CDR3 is CASSEYEGVNGYTF. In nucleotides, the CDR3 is TGTGCCAGCAGTGAATATGAGGGTGTAAATGGCTACACCTTC.

As DNA, the CDR3 is TGTGCCAGCAGTTACTCCCATGTAACCTACAATGAGCAGTTCTTC. It is translated as CASSYSHVTYNEQFF. The gene calls are TRBV6-5 and TRBJ2-1; D not certain. This CDR3 region has 15 residues. Trimming removed 0 bases from V and 2 bases from J, with 8 bases in between. CDR1 is MNHEY, CDR2 SVGAGI, per germline.

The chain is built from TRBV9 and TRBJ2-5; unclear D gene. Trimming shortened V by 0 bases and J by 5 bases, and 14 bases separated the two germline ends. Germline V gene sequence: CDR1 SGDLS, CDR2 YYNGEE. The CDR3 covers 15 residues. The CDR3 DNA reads TGTGCCAGCAGCGTAGGTCGGGTGTTCGGGGAGACCCAGTACTTC. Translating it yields CASSVGRVFGETQYF.

The CDR3 reads CASSSPGLAGQETQYF. In nucleotides, the CDR3 is TGTGCCAGTAGTTCCCCGGGACTAGCGGGACAAGAGACCCAGTACTTC. The chain combines TRBV19 with TRBJ2-5, with 13 nucleotides matching TRBD2. CDR3 length: 16 residues. V dropped 5 bases and J dropped 2; count of bases not matched to a gene: 5. Germline V gives CDR1 LNHDA, CDR2 SQIVND (reference sequence).

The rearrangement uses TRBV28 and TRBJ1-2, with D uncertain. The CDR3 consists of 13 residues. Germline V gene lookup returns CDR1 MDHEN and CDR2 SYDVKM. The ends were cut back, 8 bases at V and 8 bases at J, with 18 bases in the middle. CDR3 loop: CASWGGLNLGYTF. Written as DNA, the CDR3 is TGTGCCAGCTGGGGAGGGCTTAATTTGGGCTACACCTTC.

This chain's CDR3 is CASSRTLTGGFEATNEKLFF. CDR3 in DNA: TGTGCCAGCAGCCGAACCCTAACAGGGGGCTTTGAGGCAACTAATGAAAAACTGTTTTTT. The rearrangement joins TRBV2 to TRBJ1-4, with 9 bases fitting TRBD1. This CDR3 is built from 20 residues. CDR1 is SNHLY and CDR2 is FYNNEI in the germline V gene. V trimming: 6 bases; J trimming: 0 bases; junction bases outside the gene matches: 17. Variable domain in full (rest from reference TRBV2 and TRBJ1-4): EPEVTQTPSHQVTQMGQEVILRCVPISNHLYFYWYRQILGQKVEFLVSFYNNEISEKSEIFDDQFSVERPDGSNFTLKIRSTKLEDSAMYFCASSRTLTGGFEATNEKLFFGSGTQLSVL.

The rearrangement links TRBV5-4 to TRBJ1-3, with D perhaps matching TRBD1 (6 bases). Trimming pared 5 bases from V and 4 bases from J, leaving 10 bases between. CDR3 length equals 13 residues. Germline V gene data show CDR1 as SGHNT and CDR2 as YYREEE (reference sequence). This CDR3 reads CASSTGSGNTIYF. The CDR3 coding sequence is TGTGCCAGCAGTACAGGGTCCGGAAACACCATATATTTT.

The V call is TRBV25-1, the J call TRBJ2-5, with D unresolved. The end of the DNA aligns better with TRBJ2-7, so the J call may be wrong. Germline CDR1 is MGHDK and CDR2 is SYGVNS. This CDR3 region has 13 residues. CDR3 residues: CASSLGLQNEQYF. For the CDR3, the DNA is TGTGCCAGCAGTCTAGGGTTACAGAACGAGCAGTACTTC.

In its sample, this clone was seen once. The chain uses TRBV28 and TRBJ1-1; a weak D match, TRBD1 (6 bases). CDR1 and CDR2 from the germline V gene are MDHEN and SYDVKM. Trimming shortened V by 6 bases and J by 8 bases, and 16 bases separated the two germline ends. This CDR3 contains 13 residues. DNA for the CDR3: TGTGCCAGCAGCCAGGGGACATTTGGGGAAGCTTTCTTT. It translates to CASSQGTFGEAFF.

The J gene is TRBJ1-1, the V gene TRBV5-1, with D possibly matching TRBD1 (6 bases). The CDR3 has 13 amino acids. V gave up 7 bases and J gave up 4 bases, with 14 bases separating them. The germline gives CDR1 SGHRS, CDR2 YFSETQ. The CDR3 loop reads CASGSNRATEAFF. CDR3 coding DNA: TGCGCCAGCGGATCAAACAGGGCCACTGAAGCTTTCTTT.

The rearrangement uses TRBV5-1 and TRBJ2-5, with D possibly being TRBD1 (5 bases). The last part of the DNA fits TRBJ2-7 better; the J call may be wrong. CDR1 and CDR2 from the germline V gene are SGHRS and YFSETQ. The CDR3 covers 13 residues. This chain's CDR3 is CASSLAQGYEQYF. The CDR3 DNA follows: TGCGCCAGCAGCTTGGCGCAGGGCTACGAGCAGTACTTC.

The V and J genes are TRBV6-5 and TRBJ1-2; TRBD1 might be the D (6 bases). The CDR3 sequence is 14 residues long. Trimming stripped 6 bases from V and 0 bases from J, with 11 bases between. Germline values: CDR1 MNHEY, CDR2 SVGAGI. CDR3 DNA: TGTGCCAGCAGAACAGGGCTTCCTAACTATGGCTACACCTTC. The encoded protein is CASRTGLPNYGYTF.

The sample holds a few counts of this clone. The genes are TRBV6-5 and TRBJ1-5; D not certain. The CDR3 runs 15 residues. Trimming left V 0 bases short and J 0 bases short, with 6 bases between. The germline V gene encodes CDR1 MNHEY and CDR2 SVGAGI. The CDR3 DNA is TGTGCCAGCAGTTACTCGTCTGATAGCAATCAGCCCCAGCATTTT. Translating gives CASSYSSDSNQPQHF.

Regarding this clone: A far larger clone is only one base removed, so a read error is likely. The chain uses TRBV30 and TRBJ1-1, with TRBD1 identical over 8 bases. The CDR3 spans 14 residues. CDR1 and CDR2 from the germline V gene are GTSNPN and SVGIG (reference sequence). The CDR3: CDWRQGRAYTEAFF. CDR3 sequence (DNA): TGTGACTGGAGACAGGGGAGGGCGTACACTGAAGCTTTCTTT.

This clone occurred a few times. CDR3 region: CASSSPRTGSFHEQYF. CDR3 in DNA: TGTGCCAGCAGTTCGCCCCGGACAGGGTCTTTCCACGAGCAGTACTTC. The chain uses TRBV6-5 and TRBJ2-7; TRBD1 matches at 8 bases. The CDR3 covers 16 residues. V was clipped by 4 bases and J by 5 bases; unmatched bases: 13. CDR1 and CDR2 from the germline V gene are MNHEY and SVGAGI.

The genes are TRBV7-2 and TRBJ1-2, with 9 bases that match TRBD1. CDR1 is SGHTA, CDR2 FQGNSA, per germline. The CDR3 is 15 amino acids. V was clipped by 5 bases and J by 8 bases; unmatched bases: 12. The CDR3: CASSHSSDRGWGYTF. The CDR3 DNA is TGTGCCAGCAGCCACTCATCGGACAGGGGTTGGGGCTACACCTTC. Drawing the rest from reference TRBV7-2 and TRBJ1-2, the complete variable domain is GAGVSQSPSNKVTEKGKDVELRCDPISGHTALYWYRQSLGQGLEFLIYFQGNSAPDKSGLPSDRFSAERTGGSVSTLTIQRTQQEDSAVYLCASSHSSDRGWGYTFGSGTRLTVV.